Sequencing of this T cell receptor beta chain was carried out in a study of blood T cell repertoires in COVID-19. Study details: Donors in the United States, Italy and Spain gave samples during acute or convalescent COVID-19.

Per the study methods: Reference gene primer amplification gave nucleated cell count estimates. TCRdb's copy holds only in-frame clones and misses some; the assay was immunoSEQ multiplex PCR. The V and J calls and clone size are taken from that table; D and trimming were inferred from the DNA. Of 250,000 or so clones listed, about 90% are singletons. From germline, CDR1 is LNHNV and CDR2 YYDKDF (reference sequence). This CDR3 has 13 amino acids. Trimming removed 0 bases at V and 8 bases at J, with 10 bases between. The V and J genes are TRBV15 and TRBJ1-2; D gene uncertain. The clonotype comes from an elderly man with acute or convalescent COVID-19. Sequencing was carried out using peripheral blood. The CDR3 loop reads CATSREALGGYTF. CDR3 in DNA: TGTGCCACCAGCAGAGAGGCCCTTGGCGGCTACACCTTC.